A selection of T cell receptor beta chains follows, all from one sample in a study of shared clonotypes between healthy human individuals. The table came from immunoSEQ multiplex PCR; TCRdb's copy has only in-frame clones and leaves some out. Among 2 million to 2.5 million clones listed, 90% to 97% were seen once. Sequencing was performed on naive CD4+ T cells sorted from blood. The receptors shown here come from a man aged 18 to 30 in good health. The CDR3 runs from the conserved cysteine through the conserved F or W. The D gene is left open where the match is weak. Some rows mark clone size as missing; the rest say once, few, many or name a class of expanded clone.

CDR3 length: 13
clone size: .
J gene: TRBJ2-5
D gene: .
V gene: TRBV18
CDR3 DNA: TGTGCCAGCTCAGGGGGGGCCCAAGAGACCCAGTACTTC
CDR3 protein: CASSGGAQETQYF

CDR3 length: 15
clone size: .
J gene: TRBJ1-2
D gene: TRBD1
V gene: TRBV10-3
CDR3 DNA: TGTGCCATCAGTGAAGGGGGACAGGGGGACTATGGCTACACCTTC
CDR3 protein: CAISEGGQGDYGYTF

CDR3 length: 15
clone size: .
J gene: TRBJ1-4
D gene: TRBD1
V gene: TRBV7-2
CDR3 DNA: TGTGCCAGCAGCTTAGGGACAGGTCGTAATGAAAAACTGTTTTTT
CDR3 protein: CASSLGTGRNEKLFF

CDR3 length: 10
clone size: .
J gene: TRBJ1-1
D gene: .
V gene: TRBV30
CDR3 DNA: TGTGCCTGGAAGTTCACTGAAGCTTTCTTT
CDR3 protein: CAWKFTEAFF

CDR3 length: 14
clone size: .
J gene: TRBJ2-7
D gene: TRBD1
V gene: TRBV19
CDR3 DNA: TGTGCCAGTAGTATAGGGGACAGATACTACGAGCAGTACTTC
CDR3 protein: CASSIGDRYYEQYF

CDR3 length: 16
clone size: .
J gene: TRBJ2-3
D gene: .
V gene: TRBV11-2
CDR3 DNA: TGTGCCAGCAGCTTAACCTGGCTAACAGACACAGATACGCAGTATTTT
CDR3 protein: CASSLTWLTDTDTQYF

CDR3 length: 14
clone size: .
J gene: TRBJ1-1
D gene: .
V gene: TRBV6-1
CDR3 DNA: TGTGCCAGCAGTGAAGGGGGTTGGCGCACTGAAGCTTTCTTT
CDR3 protein: CASSEGGWRTEAFF

CDR3 length: 14
clone size: .
J gene: TRBJ1-6
D gene: TRBD1
V gene: TRBV28
CDR3 DNA: TGTGCCAGCATCCTTGCGGGACAGGGGAGACCCCTCCACTTT
CDR3 protein: CASILAGQGRPLHF

CDR3 length: 15
clone size: .
J gene: TRBJ1-6
D gene: .
V gene: TRBV9
CDR3 DNA: TGTGCCAGCAGCGTAGCTGGTCAGGGGTATTCACCCCTCCACTTT
CDR3 protein: CASSVAGQGYSPLHF

CDR3 length: 15
clone size: .
J gene: TRBJ1-4
D gene: TRBD1
V gene: TRBV10-3
CDR3 DNA: TGTGCCATCAGTGCTGCCGGGACAGGGGGGGAAGAACTGTTTTTT
CDR3 protein: CAISAAGTGGEELFF

CDR3 length: 14
clone size: .
J gene: TRBJ1-2
D gene: TRBD1
V gene: TRBV5-1
CDR3 DNA: TGCGCCAGCAGCCAGACAGGGGATAGCTATGGCTACACCTTC
CDR3 protein: CASSQTGDSYGYTF

CDR3 length: 16
clone size: .
J gene: TRBJ2-7
D gene: TRBD2
V gene: TRBV4-2
CDR3 DNA: TGTGCCAGCAGCCAAGATGGTACGGGAGGGCCCCACGAGCAGTACTTC
CDR3 protein: CASSQDGTGGPHEQYF

CDR3 length: 13
clone size: .
J gene: TRBJ2-7
D gene: TRBD2
V gene: TRBV2
CDR3 DNA: TGTGCCAGTACGGTAGCGGGACGATACGAGCAGTACTTC
CDR3 protein: CASTVAGRYEQYF

CDR3 length: 12
clone size: .
J gene: TRBJ2-4
D gene: .
V gene: TRBV15
CDR3 DNA: TGTGCCACCAGCTATGAGAGGGGGATTCAGTACTTC
CDR3 protein: CATSYERGIQYF

CDR3 length: 15
clone size: .
J gene: TRBJ1-5
D gene: .
V gene: TRBV7-2
CDR3 DNA: TGTGCCAGCAGCTCCCCTTCACCCTCTTCTCAGCCCCAGCATTTT
CDR3 protein: CASSSPSPSSQPQHF

CDR3 length: 13
clone size: .
J gene: TRBJ2-1
D gene: .
V gene: TRBV7-2
CDR3 DNA: TGTGCCAGCAGCTTATCCCTTCCCAATGAGCAGTTCTTC
CDR3 protein: CASSLSLPNEQFF

CDR3 length: 16
clone size: .
J gene: TRBJ1-1
D gene: .
V gene: TRBV5-6
CDR3 DNA: TGTGCCAGCAGCTTGCGGCAGGAGGGACGAGCCACTGAAGCTTTCTTT
CDR3 protein: CASSLRQEGRATEAFF

CDR3 length: 16
clone size: .
J gene: TRBJ2-3
D gene: TRBD2
V gene: TRBV5-4
CDR3 DNA: TGTGCCAGCAGCTTGGCCAGGCGGACTAGCGCAGATACGCAGTATTTT
CDR3 protein: CASSLARRTSADTQYF

CDR3 length: 16
clone size: .
J gene: TRBJ2-7
D gene: .
V gene: TRBV5-1
CDR3 DNA: TGCGCCAGCAGCTTGGAGGCTCGCGGGGCTTTGAAGGAGCAGTACTTC
CDR3 protein: CASSLEARGALKEQYF

CDR3 length: 14
clone size: .
J gene: TRBJ2-6
D gene: .
V gene: TRBV5-1
CDR3 DNA: TGCGCCAGCAGCTTGGGAGAAGAAGCCAACGTCCTGACTTTC
CDR3 protein: CASSLGEEANVLTF

CDR3 length: 14
clone size: .
J gene: TRBJ1-6
D gene: .
V gene: TRBV5-1
CDR3 DNA: TGCGCCAGCAGGACGGGAGAAAAGAATTCACCCCTCCACTTT
CDR3 protein: CASRTGEKNSPLHF

CDR3 length: 15
clone size: .
J gene: TRBJ2-1
D gene: .
V gene: TRBV5-6
CDR3 DNA: TGTGCCAGCAGCTTATTTTCTAGCGCCTACAATGAGCAGTTCTTC
CDR3 protein: CASSLFSSAYNEQFF

CDR3 length: 13
clone size: .
J gene: TRBJ2-2
D gene: TRBD2
V gene: TRBV19
CDR3 DNA: TGTGCCAGTACGAGCGGGGACACCGGGGAGCTGTTTTTT
CDR3 protein: CASTSGDTGELFF

CDR3 length: 13
clone size: .
J gene: TRBJ2-7
D gene: .
V gene: TRBV6-5
CDR3 DNA: TGTGCCAGCAGGCCGGACGGAACGCTGGAGCAGTACTTC
CDR3 protein: CASRPDGTLEQYF

CDR3 length: 11
clone size: few
J gene: TRBJ1-6
D gene: .
V gene: TRBV20-1
CDR3 DNA: TGCAGTGCTATTGGGAGTTCACCCCTCCACTTT
CDR3 protein: CSAIGSSPLHF

CDR3 length: 17
clone size: .
J gene: TRBJ2-5
D gene: TRBD2
V gene: TRBV2
CDR3 DNA: TGTGCCAGCAGGCGGGGACTAGCGGGAGAAGAGCGAGAGACCCAGTACTTC
CDR3 protein: CASRRGLAGEERETQYF

CDR3 length: 11
clone size: .
J gene: TRBJ2-1
D gene: .
V gene: TRBV20-1
CDR3 DNA: TGCAGTGCTCTTGCCTACAATGAGCAGTTCTTC
CDR3 protein: CSALAYNEQFF

CDR3 length: 16
clone size: once
J gene: TRBJ2-7
D gene: TRBD2
V gene: TRBV27
CDR3 DNA: TGTGCCAGCAGTTTGTGGTCGGGGGGGCACTCCTACGAGCAGTACTTC
CDR3 protein: CASSLWSGGHSYEQYF

CDR3 length: 15
clone size: .
J gene: TRBJ2-7
D gene: .
V gene: TRBV30
CDR3 DNA: TGTGCCTGGAGTGTGAGGCGCGGGATGGGCAACGAGCAGTACTTC
CDR3 protein: CAWSVRRGMGNEQYF

CDR3 length: 11
clone size: .
J gene: TRBJ2-1
D gene: .
V gene: TRBV2
CDR3 DNA: TGTGCCAGCAGTGAGCAGGGTGTACTGTTCTTC
CDR3 protein: CASSEQGVLFF

CDR3 length: 17
clone size: .
J gene: TRBJ2-7
D gene: TRBD2
V gene: TRBV10-3
CDR3 DNA: TGTGCCATCAGTGTTGGGGAGGGAGTAGCGGGAACCTACGAGCAGTACTTC
CDR3 protein: CAISVGEGVAGTYEQYF

CDR3 length: 15
clone size: .
J gene: TRBJ2-5
D gene: .
V gene: TRBV14
CDR3 DNA: TGTGCCAGCAGCCAAGGGGATCGGGCCCGGGAGACCCAGTACTTC
CDR3 protein: CASSQGDRARETQYF

CDR3 length: 13
clone size: .
J gene: TRBJ2-1
D gene: .
V gene: TRBV6-5
CDR3 DNA: TGTGCCAGCACCCGAGGGGGAAACAATGAGCAGTTCTTC
CDR3 protein: CASTRGGNNEQFF

CDR3 length: 16
clone size: .
J gene: TRBJ2-2
D gene: TRBD1
V gene: TRBV5-1
CDR3 DNA: TGCGCCAGCAGCCAGGAGGCCGGGACAGGATACGGGGAGCTGTTTTTT
CDR3 protein: CASSQEAGTGYGELFF

CDR3 length: 15
clone size: .
J gene: TRBJ2-7
D gene: .
V gene: TRBV12-5
CDR3 DNA: TGTGCTAGTGGTTTGGCAAGGGGCCGTTCCTACGAGCAGTACTTC
CDR3 protein: CASGLARGRSYEQYF

CDR3 length: 12
clone size: .
J gene: TRBJ2-2
D gene: .
V gene: TRBV13
CDR3 DNA: TGTGCCAGCAGCTTGAACCGGGGGGAGCTGTTTTTT
CDR3 protein: CASSLNRGELFF

CDR3 length: 12
clone size: few
J gene: TRBJ2-2
D gene: .
V gene: TRBV10-3
CDR3 DNA: TGTGCCATTAACAGGGAGGGCGGGGAGCTGTTTTTT
CDR3 protein: CAINREGGELFF

CDR3 length: 16
clone size: .
J gene: TRBJ2-1
D gene: TRBD2
V gene: TRBV6-5
CDR3 DNA: TGTGCCAGCAGTTACTCTAGCGGGAGGGCGGGGAATGAGCAGTTCTTC
CDR3 protein: CASSYSSGRAGNEQFF

CDR3 length: 15
clone size: .
J gene: TRBJ2-7
D gene: TRBD1
V gene: TRBV7-6
CDR3 DNA: TGTGCCAGCAGCTTAGAGGCACAGGGGGCGCACGAGCAGTACTTC
CDR3 protein: CASSLEAQGAHEQYF